A selection of T cell receptor beta chains follows, all from one sample in a study of cytomegalovirus exposure and HLA in healthy donors. The method was immunoSEQ multiplex PCR; TCRdb's version includes in-frame clones alone and lacks a portion of them. The sample yields 65,000 to 95,000 clones, of which the top ten take up approximately 7.5%. The sequenced material came from PBMCs. These receptors originate from a female donor in good health and CMV-seropositive. Each CDR3 is given with its conserved first and last residue. A D gene is named only where the DNA matches it firmly.

TRBJ1-5	TRBV7-2	16	TRBD1	TGTGCCAGCAGCCCCGGGGGACAGCTTAGCAATCAGCCCCAGCATTTT	CASSPGGQLSNQPQHF
TRBJ2-7	TRBV10-1	22	TRBD1	TGCGCCAGCAATGACGACAGGGGGATAAGGCCAGGGTATTCACCGTGGGTTTGCGAGCAGTACTTC	CASNDDRGIRPGYSPWVCEQYF
TRBJ2-1	TRBV13	16	.	TGTGCCAGCAGCCATCTAGGGGTGAGCTCCTACAATGAGCAGTTCTTC	CASSHLGVSSYNEQFF
TRBJ2-4	TRBV29-1	13	TRBD1	TGCAGTGGACAGGATTTAGCCAAAAACATTCAGTACTTC	CSGQDLAKNIQYF
TRBJ1-1	TRBV5-6	13	.	TGTGCCAGCGGTGGTTGGGGAGCCACTGAAGCTTTCTTT	CASGGWGATEAFF
TRBJ2-7	TRBV19	14	.	TGTGCCAGTAGTAACCTCGACAGACTCTACGAGCAGTACTTC	CASSNLDRLYEQYF
TRBJ2-7	TRBV25-1	13	TRBD1	TGTGCCAGCAGCCGACAGGGTATCGACGAGCAGTACTTC	CASSRQGIDEQYF
TRBJ2-1	TRBV28	15	.	TGTGCCAGCAGTTTAAGGGGAAGCTCCTACAATGAGCAGTTCTTC	CASSLRGSSYNEQFF
TRBJ1-1	TRBV30	16	.	TGTGCCTGGAGTGTTGTGAGGGTTGGGGTGAACACTGAAGCTTTCTTT	CAWSVVRVGVNTEAFF
TRBJ1-5	TRBV19	15	.	TGTGCCAGTAGTCCTACGACACCCAGCAATCAGCCCCAGCATTTT	CASSPTTPSNQPQHF
TRBJ1-1	TRBV29-1	13	.	TGCAGCGTCCAACGGGGGGAGGTCACTGAAGCTTTCTTT	CSVQRGEVTEAFF
TRBJ2-5	TRBV9	16	TRBD2	TGTGCCAGCAGCGCGGGTCTGGGGGAGGGTCAAGAGACCCAGTACTTC	CASSAGLGEGQETQYF
TRBJ1-2	TRBV6-5	12	.	TGTGCCAGCGGGAGCACGAACTATGGCTACACCTTC	CASGSTNYGYTF
TRBJ1-2	TRBV1	15	.	TGCACCAGCAGCCCCCTAACGGGACAATCGGGTGGCTACACCTTC	CTSSPLTGQSGGYTF
TRBJ1-1	TRBV15	15	.	TGTGCCACCAGCAGAGATAAAGGAGAGAACACTGAAGCTTTCTTT	CATSRDKGENTEAFF
TRBJ1-5	TRBV30	15	.	TGTGCCTGGAGTGCCCAAACAGGGACAAATCAGCCCCAGCATTTT	CAWSAQTGTNQPQHF
TRBJ2-1	TRBV13	11	.	TGTGCCAGCAGCGTATCTACCGAGCAGTTCTTC	CASSVSTEQFF
TRBJ2-7	TRBV4-2	17	TRBD2	TGTGCCAGCAGCCAAGATTGGCTAGCGGCCAATTACTACGAGCAGTACTTC	CASSQDWLAANYYEQYF
TRBJ2-7	TRBV7-2	16	.	TGTGCCAGCAGCTTATTCGGGGCCGGGAGCTCCTACGAGCAGTACTTC	CASSLFGAGSSYEQYF
TRBJ2-1	TRBV7-3	12	.	TGTGCCAGCAGTTCAAGCGCTAATGAGCAGTTCTTC	CASSSSANEQFF
TRBJ1-1	TRBV5-6	16	TRBD1	TGTGCCAGCAGCCTGCTAAAGGGACAGGGAGGTACTGAAGCTTTCTTT	CASSLLKGQGGTEAFF
TRBJ2-5	TRBV5-1	12	.	TGCGCCAGCAGTCAGGAGGCGGAGACCCAGTACTTC	CASSQEAETQYF
TRBJ2-3	TRBV19	15	TRBD1	TGTGCCAGTACCCAATCCAGGGGGCCCACAGATACGCAGTATTTT	CASTQSRGPTDTQYF
TRBJ1-5	TRBV25-1	18	TRBD1	TGTGCCAGCAGATTGGCAGGGGGCAACCATAATCCCAGGGAGCCCCAGCATTTT	CASRLAGGNHNPREPQHF
TRBJ2-5	TRBV9	12	.	TGTGCCAGCAGTAGGGGGGGGGAGACCCAGTACTTC	CASSRGGETQYF
TRBJ2-1	TRBV29-1	16	TRBD2	TGCAGCGTTGAAGGAAGTGGTTGGCGGGAGACCAATGAGCAGTTCTTC	CSVEGSGWRETNEQFF